Below, 26 T cell receptor beta chains from the same sample are listed, as sequenced in a study of T cell clonotyping in hematopoietic cell transplantation. Data came from immunoSEQ multiplex PCR; TCRdb stores just in-frame clones and leaves some out. The sample includes 15,000 to 20,000 clones, 80% to 95% of them seen just once. Source material: peripheral blood mononuclear cells. These receptors came from a man in his forties or fifties in good health. Some clones in this sample may be carry-over from other donors' samples.

The rearrangement joins TRBV9 to TRBJ1-4; 10 positions match TRBD1. J was trimmed by 3 bases and V by 3 bases; bases with no gene match: 5. Germline V gives CDR1 SGDLS, CDR2 YYNGEE. The CDR3 totals 16 residues. The CDR3 is CASSGGTGVPNEKLFF. CDR3 in DNA: TGTGCCAGCAGCGGAGGGACAGGGGTTCCTAATGAAAAACTGTTTTTT.

The chain links TRBV16 to TRBJ2-5; perhaps TRBD2 as D (5 bases). The CDR3 runs 15 residues. Looked up from germline, CDR1 is KGHSY and CDR2 is FQNENV. V lost 0 bases and J 5 bases, leaving 13 bases between the germline ends. The CDR3 spells CASSQSNRRVETQYF. Written as DNA, the CDR3 is TGTGCCAGCAGCCAATCCAATCGGCGGGTGGAGACCCAGTACTTC.

J is TRBJ1-4 and V is TRBV20-1; D perhaps matches TRBD1 (6 bases). The CDR3 spans 11 residues. CDR1 is DFQATT and CDR2 is SNEGSKA in the germline V gene (reference sequence). Deletions cut 5 bases from V and 8 bases from J, with 9 bases between. The CDR3 DNA follows: TGCAGTGCTCGGGGGCTCGAAAAACTGTTTTTT. It specifies CSARGLEKLFF.

The rearrangement links TRBV7-2 to TRBJ2-7; D is ambiguous. Germline V gene lookup returns CDR1 SGHTA and CDR2 FQGNSA. The CDR3 extends over 12 amino acids. V lost 4 bases and J 6 bases, leaving 10 bases between the germline ends. The CDR3 DNA reads TGTGCCAGCAGCTGGTCTACCTCCGAGCAGTACTTC. The encoded protein is CASSWSTSEQYF.

J is TRBJ2-5 and V is TRBV5-1; D perhaps matches TRBD2 (6 bases). Germline CDR1 SGHRS, CDR2 YFSETQ. The CDR3 extends over 14 amino acids. The germline V and J ends were trimmed by 0 bases and 1 base, with 7 bases remaining between them. The CDR3 here is CASSLGSGQETQYF. The CDR3 bases are TGCGCCAGCAGCTTGGGTAGCGGCCAAGAGACCCAGTACTTC.

J is TRBJ2-1 and V is TRBV20-1, with 11 positions matching TRBD2. Germline V gene data show CDR1 as DFQATT and CDR2 as SNEGSKA (reference sequence). V trimming: 5 bases; J trimming: 9 bases; junction bases outside the gene matches: 0. This CDR3 comprises 11 residues. CDR3 DNA: TGCAGTGCTGGACTAGCGGGTGAGCAGTTCTTC. Protein sequence: CSAGLAGEQFF.

V is TRBV29-1 and J is TRBJ1-2, with 10 bases aligning to TRBD1. Germline CDR1 and CDR2: SQVTM and ANQGSEA. V dropped 7 bases and J dropped 3; count of bases not matched to a gene: 5. The CDR3 loop spans 13 amino acids. CDR3 region: CSAPGTGDYGYTF. CDR3 nucleotides: TGCAGCGCCCCCGGGACAGGGGACTATGGCTACACCTTC.

The V gene is TRBV7-9, the J gene TRBJ1-1; D call uncertain. V lost 3 bases, J lost 4 bases, and 6 bases lay in between. In germline, CDR1 is SEHNR, CDR2 FQNEAQ (reference sequence). This CDR3 is 12 amino acids long. For the CDR3, the DNA is TGTGCCAGCAGCTTCAGTGGCACTGAAGCTTTCTTT. This sequence encodes CASSFSGTEAFF.

The J gene is TRBJ2-7, the V gene TRBV11-3; 7 nucleotides match TRBD1. The V segment lost 4 bases and the J segment 0 bases; nucleotides outside the gene matches: 6. Germline V gene data show CDR1 as SGHNT and CDR2 as YENEEA. There are 15 residues in the CDR3. The CDR3 reads CASSYRTGTSYEQYF. The CDR3 DNA reads TGTGCCAGCAGCTATCGGACAGGAACCTCCTACGAGCAGTACTTC.

The DNA for the CDR3 is TGTGCCAGCAATCCGACAGGGTATGAGCAGTTCTTC. This sequence encodes CASNPTGYEQFF. V gene TRBV2 combines with J gene TRBJ2-1; 7 nucleotides line up with TRBD1. Germline loops: CDR1 SNHLY, CDR2 FYNNEI. This CDR3 contains 12 residues. The V segment lost 7 bases and the J segment 8 bases; nucleotides outside the gene matches: 5.

V and J are TRBV19 and TRBJ1-4; TRBD1 is a possible D gene (6 bases). The CDR3 is made up of 17 amino acids. The germline gives CDR1 LNHDA, CDR2 SQIVND (reference sequence). Trimming shortened V by 7 bases and J by 8 bases, and 26 bases separated the two germline ends. In DNA form, the CDR3 reads TGTGCCAGTATGAGAAAGGCAGGGGCAGCAAGTTTGGAAAAACTGTTTTTT. Translated: CASMRKAGAASLEKLFF.

The rearrangement uses TRBV6-5 and TRBJ1-1; D gene uncertain. CDR3 length: 13 residues. Trimming took off 1 base at V and 3 bases at J, with 6 bases between the two ends. CDR1 is MNHEY, CDR2 SVGAGI, per germline. CDR3 sequence: CASSYFGDTEAFF. In nucleotides, the CDR3 is TGTGCCAGCAGTTACTTTGGGGACACTGAAGCTTTCTTT.

V usage is TRBV5-1 and J usage is TRBJ2-3; D tentatively reads TRBD1 or TRBD2 (6 bases each). Germline V gene sequence: CDR1 SGHRS, CDR2 YFSETQ. This CDR3 is built from 15 residues. Trimming stripped 4 bases from V and 2 bases from J, with 14 bases between. The CDR3 DNA follows: TGCGCCAGCAGCCCCGAGTGGGGGGCCACAGATACGCAGTATTTT. Protein product: CASSPEWGATDTQYF.

CDR3 nucleotides: TGTGCCAGCAGCGTATTTTGGACAGTTTGCAATCAGCCCCAGCATTTT. Residues: CASSVFWTVCNQPQHF. The V call is TRBV9, the J call TRBJ1-5, with a possible D match to TRBD1 (6 bases). V dropped 1 base and J dropped 2 bases, with 13 bases sitting between them. The CDR3 is 16 residues long. The V gene's germline CDR1 is SGDLS and CDR2 YYNGEE.

The chain recombines TRBV7-8 with TRBJ1-2; the D gene is possibly TRBD1 (5 bases). CDR1 is SGHVS, CDR2 FQNEAQ, per germline. V lost 5 bases and J lost 0, with 10 bases in between. CDR3 size: 14 residues. The CDR3, as DNA: TGTGCCAGCAGCCCCAGGACAACTAACTATGGCTACACCTTC. As protein: CASSPRTTNYGYTF.

This clone was recorded only once. The gene calls are TRBV10-3 and TRBJ1-4; D gene uncertain. The CDR3 has 17 residues. The germline V gene has CDR1 ENHRY and CDR2 SYGVKD. The V end was cut by 3 bases, the J end by 3 bases, with 17 bases between. This chain's CDR3 is CAISDPLSRSPNEKLFF. Written as DNA, the CDR3 is TGTGCCATCAGTGATCCACTTAGCCGTTCACCTAATGAAAAACTGTTTTTT.

This chain uses TRBV2 with TRBJ2-5; the D is unclear. The germline V gene has CDR1 SNHLY and CDR2 FYNNEI. V gave up 7 bases and J gave up 2 bases, with 11 bases separating them. CDR3 length: 13 amino acids. The CDR3 reads CASTRSPQETQYF. In DNA, the CDR3 is TGTGCCAGCACGAGGAGCCCTCAAGAGACCCAGTACTTC.

V is TRBV11-3 and J is TRBJ2-1, with TRBD1 as a possible D gene (6 bases). Germline V gene sequence: CDR1 SGHNT, CDR2 YENEEA. The CDR3 length is 16 residues. V lost 5 bases to trimming and J lost 5 bases, with 19 bases between them. CDR3 residues: CASSPRVGAGNNEQFF. Here the CDR3 DNA reads TGTGCCAGCAGCCCCCGGGTGGGGGCCGGAAACAATGAGCAGTTCTTC.

This rearrangement joins TRBV7-2 to TRBJ1-2, with TRBD1 matching 8 bases. The CDR3 consists of 14 residues. Germline CDR1 is SGHTA and CDR2 is FQGNSA. The trim removed 3 bases at V and 6 bases at J, leaving 6 bases unmatched. The CDR3 nucleotides are TGTGCCAGCAGCTTGCCAGGGGGCGCAAATGGCTACACCTTC. This sequence encodes CASSLPGGANGYTF.

J is TRBJ2-1 and V is TRBV6-5; D is perhaps TRBD2 (6 bases). The germline V and J ends were trimmed by 6 bases and 4 bases, with 13 bases remaining between them. Germline V gives CDR1 MNHEY, CDR2 SVGAGI. This CDR3 contains 14 residues. The CDR3 is CASSNRDSYNEQFF. The DNA of the CDR3 is TGTGCCAGCAGCAACCGGGACTCATACAATGAGCAGTTCTTC.

In this sample, this clone turned up once. This chain joins TRBV4-1 and TRBJ2-7; unclear D gene. Per the germline V gene, CDR1 is MGHRA and CDR2 is YSYEKL. Trimming stripped 3 bases from V and 5 bases from J, with 5 bases between. This CDR3 contains 11 residues. The CDR3 reads CASSHGDEQYF. The CDR3, as DNA: TGCGCCAGCAGCCATGGGGACGAGCAGTACTTC.

The genes are TRBV2 and TRBJ1-4; no firm D call. CDR3 length equals 13 residues. V was pared by 7 bases and J by 1 base, with 7 bases between. CDR1 is SNHLY, CDR2 FYNNEI, per germline. Here the CDR3 reads CASTSRTNEKLFF. The CDR3 region has the DNA TGTGCCAGCACGAGTAGAACTAATGAAAAACTGTTTTTT.

Of note for this clone: Mismatch with germline at one junction end may stem from a read error. The chain combines TRBV4-1 with TRBJ1-5; 8 bases agree with TRBD1. This CDR3 is built from 18 residues. Germline V gene sequence: CDR1 MGHRA, CDR2 YSYEKL. CDR3 nucleotides: TGCGCCAGCAGTCAAGAGGCCAGACAGGGGAGCAGCAATCAGCCCCAGCATTTT. It encodes CASSQEARQGSSNQPQHF.

The chain employs TRBV20-1 and TRBJ2-5; no reliable D call. CDR1 is DFQATT and CDR2 is SNEGSKA in the germline V gene (reference sequence). The CDR3 consists of 11 residues. V was trimmed by 2 bases and J by 5 bases, leaving 6 bases between them. CDR3 loop: CSARFRETQYF. For the CDR3, the DNA is TGCAGTGCTAGATTTAGGGAGACCCAGTACTTC.

This clone was observed a single time. The chain links TRBV5-1 to TRBJ2-7; the D gene is possibly TRBD1 (7 bases). CDR1 is SGHRS and CDR2 is YFSETQ in the germline V gene. V was cut by 0 bases and J by 3 bases, with 10 bases left in between. This CDR3 has 14 amino acids. The CDR3 DNA is TGCGCCAGCAGCTTGGCTCAGGGGGGCTACGAGCAGTACTTC. Residues: CASSLAQGGYEQYF.

The chain employs TRBV7-6 and TRBJ2-5; 8 nucleotides match TRBD2. CDR1 is SGHVS, CDR2 FNYEAQ, per germline. V was pared by 3 bases and J by 3 bases, with 9 bases of the junction left unmatched. The CDR3 has 16 amino acids. CDR3 nucleotide sequence: TGTGCCAGCAGCTTTGCCCCGGGAGGGGGGAAAGAGACCCAGTACTTC. It encodes CASSFAPGGGKETQYF.